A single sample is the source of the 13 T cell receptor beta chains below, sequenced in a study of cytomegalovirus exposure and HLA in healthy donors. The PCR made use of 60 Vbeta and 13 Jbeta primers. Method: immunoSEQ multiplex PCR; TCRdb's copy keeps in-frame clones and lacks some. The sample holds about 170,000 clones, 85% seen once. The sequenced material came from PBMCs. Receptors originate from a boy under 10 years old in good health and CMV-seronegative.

The CDR3 spells CASRLVETYNSPLHF. The CDR3, as DNA: TGTGCCAGCAGACTTGTGGAGACTTATAATTCACCCCTCCACTTT. This rearrangement joins TRBV28 to TRBJ1-6; D unresolved. V was trimmed by 6 bases and J by 4 bases, leaving 13 bases between them. There are 15 residues in the CDR3. Germline values: CDR1 MDHEN, CDR2 SYDVKM.

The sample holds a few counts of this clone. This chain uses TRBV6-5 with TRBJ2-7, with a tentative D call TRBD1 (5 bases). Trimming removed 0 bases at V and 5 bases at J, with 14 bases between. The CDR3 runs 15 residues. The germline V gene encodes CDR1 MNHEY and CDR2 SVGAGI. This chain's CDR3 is CASSYSSAGPHEQYV. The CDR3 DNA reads TGTGCCAGCAGTTACTCATCCGCAGGGCCCCACGAGCAGTACGTC.

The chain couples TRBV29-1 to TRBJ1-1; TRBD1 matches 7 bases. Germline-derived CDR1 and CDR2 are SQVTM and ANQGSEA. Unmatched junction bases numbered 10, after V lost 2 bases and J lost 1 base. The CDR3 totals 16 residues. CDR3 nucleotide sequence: TGCAGCGTTGAATGGTGGGTGACAGGGAGGAACACTGAAGCTTTCTTT. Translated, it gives CSVEWWVTGRNTEAFF.

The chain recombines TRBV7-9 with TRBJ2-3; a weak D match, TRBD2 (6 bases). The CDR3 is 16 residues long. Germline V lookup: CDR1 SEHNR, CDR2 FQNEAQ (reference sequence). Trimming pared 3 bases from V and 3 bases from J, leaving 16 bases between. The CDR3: CASSFWGSGETDTQYF. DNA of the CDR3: TGTGCCAGCAGCTTTTGGGGGTCGGGGGAAACAGATACGCAGTATTTT. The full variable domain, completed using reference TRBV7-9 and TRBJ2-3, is DTGVSQNPRHKITKRGQNVTFRCDPISEHNRLYWYRQTLGQGPEFLTYFQNEAQLEKSRLLSDRFSAERPKGSFSTLEIQRTEQGDSAMYLCASSFWGSGETDTQYFGPGTRLTVL.

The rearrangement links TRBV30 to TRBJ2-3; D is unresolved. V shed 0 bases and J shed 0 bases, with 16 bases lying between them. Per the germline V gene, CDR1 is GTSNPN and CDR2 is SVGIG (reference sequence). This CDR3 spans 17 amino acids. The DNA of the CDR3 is TGTGCCTGGAGTGTACTCCCCCCAGGCTCTAGCACAGATACGCAGTATTTT. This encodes CAWSVLPPGSSTDTQYF.

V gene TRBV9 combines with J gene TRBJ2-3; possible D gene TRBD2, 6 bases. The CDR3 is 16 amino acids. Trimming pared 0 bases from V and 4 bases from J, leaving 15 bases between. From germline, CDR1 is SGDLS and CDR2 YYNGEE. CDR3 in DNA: TGTGCCAGCAGCGTAGAGACCGGGAGAGGGGCAGATACGCAGTATTTT. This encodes CASSVETGRGADTQYF.

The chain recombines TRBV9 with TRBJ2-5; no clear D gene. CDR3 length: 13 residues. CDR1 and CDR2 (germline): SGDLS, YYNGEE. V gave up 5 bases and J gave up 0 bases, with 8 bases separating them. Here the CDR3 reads CASSAPDQETQYF. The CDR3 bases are TGTGCCAGCAGTGCCCCGGACCAAGAGACCCAGTACTTC.

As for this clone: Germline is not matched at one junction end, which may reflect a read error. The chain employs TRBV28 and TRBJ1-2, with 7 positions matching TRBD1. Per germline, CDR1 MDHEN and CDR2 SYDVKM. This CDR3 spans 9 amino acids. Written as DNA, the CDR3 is TGTGCCACTTCGGGCGACAGGGCCTTC. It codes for CATSGDRAF.

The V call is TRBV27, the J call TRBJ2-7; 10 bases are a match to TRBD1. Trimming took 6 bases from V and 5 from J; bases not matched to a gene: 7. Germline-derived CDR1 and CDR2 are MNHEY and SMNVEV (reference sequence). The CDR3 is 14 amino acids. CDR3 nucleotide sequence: TGTGCCAGCAGCATGGACAGGGGGGCGGACGAGCAGTACTTC. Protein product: CASSMDRGADEQYF.

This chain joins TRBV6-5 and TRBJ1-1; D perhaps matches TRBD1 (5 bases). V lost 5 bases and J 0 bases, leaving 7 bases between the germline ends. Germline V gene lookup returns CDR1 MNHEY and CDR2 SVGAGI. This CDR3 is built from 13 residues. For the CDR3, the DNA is TGTGCCAGCAGTACGACAGTGAACACTGAAGCTTTCTTT. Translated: CASSTTVNTEAFF.

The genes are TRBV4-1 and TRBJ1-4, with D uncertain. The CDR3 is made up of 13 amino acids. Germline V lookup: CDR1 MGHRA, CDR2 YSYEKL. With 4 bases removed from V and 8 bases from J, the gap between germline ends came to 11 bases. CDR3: CASSRLQTEKLFF. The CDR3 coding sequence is TGCGCCAGCAGCCGACTTCAAACAGAAAAACTGTTTTTT.

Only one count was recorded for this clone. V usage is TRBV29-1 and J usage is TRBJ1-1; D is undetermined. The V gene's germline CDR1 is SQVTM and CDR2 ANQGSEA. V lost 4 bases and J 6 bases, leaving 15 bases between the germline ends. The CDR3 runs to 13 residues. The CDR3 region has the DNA TGCAGCGTTGGGCTTGGCGGGCTCGCTGAAGCTTTCTTT. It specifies CSVGLGGLAEAFF.

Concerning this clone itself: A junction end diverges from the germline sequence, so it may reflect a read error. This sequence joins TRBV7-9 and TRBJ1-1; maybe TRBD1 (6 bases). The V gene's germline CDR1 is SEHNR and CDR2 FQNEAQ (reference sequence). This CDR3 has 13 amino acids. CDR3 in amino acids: CSSSYKGDAEAFF. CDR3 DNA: TGTTCCAGCAGTTATAAGGGGGACGCTGAAGCTTTCTTT.